Listed here are 26 T cell receptor gamma chains from one sample, sequenced in a study of γδ T cells in repeated Plasmodium falciparum infection (TCRdb year 2021). The protocol used for the library was multiplex PCR. Reads for this sample came from an Illumina MiSeq. The public reads were reprocessed by TCRdb using CATT, and rows of matching DNA were later combined. This sample holds tens of thousands of gamma-chain clones; under 3% were observed only once. The ten largest clones take up roughly 30% of the sample. For bulk TCR repertoire analysis, Vgamma9/Vdelta2+ and Vdelta2-negative gammadelta T cell populations were isolated by flow sorting from peripheral blood mononuclear cells. Sequencing was carried out using gamma-delta T cells from blood. The receptors shown here come from a pool of human donors (malaria-infected and uninfected, not separated).

At least ten counts were recorded for this clone. A single base is all that separates this from a far larger clone, so a read error is likely. This rearrangement joins TRGV4 to TRGJ1 or TRGJ2. This CDR3 region has 13 residues. Trimming cost V 4 bases and J 6 bases; bases outside gene matches: 9. Germline loops: CDR1 EGSTGY, CDR2 YDSYTSSV. This CDR3 reads CATWDAPRYKKLF. The CDR3 region has the DNA TGTGCCACCTGGGACGCCCCCCGTTATAAGAAACTCTTT.

Remarks on this clone: This likely came from a read error, as a far larger clone is one base away. Because the CDR3's place on the DNA is in doubt, the DNA is left out and the CDR3 is given as listed by TCRdb. The sample contains more than one DNA sequence encoding this CDR3. No J gene was called, and the V gene is TRGV9. Including both end residues, the CDR3 is 30 amino acids long. Germline CDR1 reads GITISATS; CDR2 reads ISYDGTV (reference sequence). The CDR3 protein is CALWEQGLRNSLAVEQHLLSQVSIGRIQHF.

This clone was seen only a few times. The protein that TCRdb holds for this DNA derives from a much larger clone and differs from the translated DNA at residue 4, which likely indicates a read error; the protein shown here is translated from the DNA. The rearrangement links TRGV5 to TRGJP2. The CDR3 runs 14 residues. Germline-derived CDR1 and CDR2 are VINAFY and YDVSNSKD. The CDR3, as DNA: TGTGCCACCTTGGACAAACGTAGTGATTGGATCAAGACGTTT. This translates into CATLDKRSDWIKTF.

The sample holds many counts of this clone. V is TRGV3 and J is TRGJ1 or TRGJ2. J lost 0 bases, V lost 3 bases, and 5 bases had no gene match. The CDR3 totals 14 residues. CDR1 VTNTFY and CDR2 YDVSTARD come from the germline V gene (reference sequence). The CDR3 region has the DNA TGTGCCACCTGGGACCGAGCGAATTATTATAAGAAACTCTTT. This encodes CATWDRANYYKKLF.

Turning to this clone: The protein that TCRdb holds for this DNA derives from a much larger clone and differs from the translated DNA at residue 11, which likely indicates a read error; the protein shown here is translated from the DNA. Called V gene: TRGV9; the J gene was not called. Per the germline V gene, CDR1 is GITISATS and CDR2 is ISYDGTV (reference sequence). The CDR3 extends over 13 amino acids. CDR3 DNA: TGTGCCTTGTGGGAGGTGTTGTATTATAAGAGACTCTTT. Encoded protein: CALWEVLYYKRLF.

In its sample, this clone was seen many times. TCRdb assigns this DNA the protein of a much larger clone, which departs from its translation at residue 6; this likely reflects a read error, and the protein shown comes from translating the DNA. J is TRGJ1 or TRGJ2 and V is TRGV4. TCRdb carries no J gene annotation; the J gene was assigned here by matching the DNA with germline. Germline V gives CDR1 EGSTGY, CDR2 YDSYTSSV. J was trimmed by 6 bases and V by 2 bases; bases with no gene match: 13. There are 15 residues in the CDR3. CDR3 DNA sequence: TGTGCCACCTGGGATGAGCGGCTTATTTCTTATAAGAAACTCTTT. It encodes CATWDERLISYKKLF.

This clone was observed many times. TCRdb's protein for this DNA is that of a much larger clone and differs from the translation at residue 3, likely a read error; the protein shown is the DNA translation. This chain links TRGV9 with TRGJP. Germline CDR1 reads GITISATS; CDR2 reads ISYDGTV (reference sequence). The CDR3 covers 17 residues. CDR3 region: CASWEFLKELGKKIKVF. The CDR3 coding sequence is TGTGCCTCGTGGGAATTCTTGAAAGAGTTGGGCAAAAAAATCAAGGTATTT.

About this clone: A far bigger clonotype differs at one base, so this is likely a read error. Additional DNA sequences in this sample encode the identical CDR3. The chain links TRGV4 to TRGJ1 or TRGJ2. TCRdb supplies no J gene; here it was assigned by aligning the nucleotide sequence to germline. Looked up from germline, CDR1 is EGSTGY and CDR2 is YDSYTSSV. There are 11 residues in the CDR3. The CDR3 DNA reads TGCGCCACCTGGGATGGTTTCGAGAAACTCTTT. It is translated as CATWDGFEKLF.

This clone was found many times. The chain combines TRGV8 with TRGJP1. CDR1 and CDR2 (germline): VENAVY, YDSYNSRV. CDR3 size: 15 residues. Trimming at V came to 1 base and at J to 0 bases, leaving 2 bases not matched to a gene. The CDR3 sequence: CATWDRYTTGWFKIF. CDR3 nucleotide sequence: TGTGCCACCTGGGATAGATATACCACTGGTTGGTTCAAGATATTT.

This clone was recorded at least ten times. Other DNA sequences from this sample encode an identical CDR3 as well. The rearrangement links TRGV9 to TRGJ1 or TRGJ2. CDR3 length equals 20 residues. J gave up 8 bases and V 0 bases, and 28 bases lay outside the gene matches. Germline CDR1 is GITISATS and CDR2 is ISYDGTV (reference sequence). The DNA for the CDR3 is TGTGCCTTGTGGGAGGTGGCGCGCCCTACCACCTATCCTCAGAAGAATAAGAAACTCTTT. Its protein product is CALWEVARPTTYPQKNKKLF.

Details on this clone: A far larger clone is a single base away, which makes a read error likely. Other nucleotide sequences in the sample specify the same CDR3. This chain joins TRGV9 and TRGJ1 or TRGJ2. The J gene is absent in TCRdb and was assigned here via DNA matching to germline. Per germline, CDR1 GITISATS and CDR2 ISYDGTV (reference sequence). The CDR3 runs 13 residues. The chain's CDR3 is CALWEPETYKKLF. The CDR3 nucleotides read TGTGCCTTATGGGAGCCTGAAACTTATAAGAAACTCTTT.

This clone was counted between two and nine times. This DNA translates differently at residue 12 from the TCRdb protein, which is that of a much larger clone; a read error is likely, and the protein shown is the DNA's own translation. The chain recombines TRGV2 with TRGJ1 or TRGJ2. The CDR3 runs 14 residues. Germline V gene data show CDR1 as EGSNGY and CDR2 as YDSYNSKV. The CDR3 DNA reads as TGTGCCACCTGGGACGACGGGGAGTATTATAAGGAACTCTTT. It is translated as CATWDDGEYYKELF.

In its sample, this clone was seen a few times. The amino acid sequence in TCRdb belongs to a much larger clone and departs from this DNA's translation at residue 3, likely a sequencing read error; the sequence shown is translated from the DNA. The V gene is TRGV2, the J gene TRGJ1 or TRGJ2. TCRdb carries no J gene annotation; the J gene was assigned here by matching the DNA with germline. This CDR3 has 14 residues. Germline CDR1 and CDR2: EGSNGY and YDSYNSKV. CDR3 region: CASWDGPVDYKKLF. The CDR3 coding sequence is TGTGCCTCCTGGGACGGGCCTGTGGATTATAAGAAACTCTTT.

In its sample, this clone was seen many times. This likely stems from a read error, as it lies one base from a far larger clone. This sample also contains other DNA sequences that code for the same CDR3. The V gene is TRGV5, the J gene TRGJ1 or TRGJ2. TCRdb gives no J gene; it was assigned here by matching the DNA to germline. Germline assignment: CDR1 VINAFY and CDR2 YDVSNSKD. V lost 0 bases and J lost 2; bases outside the gene matches: 7. The length of the CDR3 is 15 residues. This CDR3 is CATWDRPVDYYKKLF. In DNA, the CDR3 is TGTGCCACCTGGGACAGGCCGGTCGATTATTATAAGAAACTCTTT.

In regard to this clone: TCRdb has a much larger clone's protein, which differs at residue 8 from the translation of this DNA, likely because of a read error; what is shown is the protein translated from the DNA. V usage is TRGV9 and J usage is TRGJP. The J gene was missing in TCRdb and was found by matching the end of the DNA to germline. Germline V CDR1 and CDR2: GITISATS, ISYDGTV (reference sequence). The CDR3 has 17 amino acids. Trimming removed 0 bases from V and 7 bases from J; junction bases left unmatched: 6. The CDR3: CALWEVLYELGKKIKVF. CDR3 DNA: TGTGCCTTGTGGGAGGTGCTCTATGAGTTGGGCAAAAAAATCAAGGTATTT.

The sample holds a few counts of this clone. TCRdb attributes to this sequence the protein of a much larger clone, which differs from the DNA translation at residue 3; a read error is likely, and the protein displayed is translated from the DNA. The V gene is TRGV4, the J gene TRGJ1 or TRGJ2. The J gene, missing from TCRdb, was assigned here through DNA to germline matching. Germline loops: CDR1 EGSTGY, CDR2 YDSYTSSV. The CDR3 is 13 residues long. The CDR3 sequence is CAAWDGELYKKLF. CDR3 bases: TGTGCCGCCTGGGATGGGGAACTTTATAAGAAACTCTTT.

This clone was found a few times. This is likely an artifact of a read error, given a far larger clone one base away. The sample has other DNA sequences that encode this CDR3 too. CDR3 in DNA: TGTGCCTTGTGGGAGAAGACGAATTATTATAAGAAACTCTTT. This sequence encodes CALWEKTNYYKKLF. The V call is TRGV9, the J call TRGJ1 or TRGJ2. Matching the DNA to germline supplied the J gene, which TCRdb does not give. Trimming took 3 bases from V and 0 from J; bases not matched to a gene: 5. This CDR3 has 14 residues. Germline V CDR1 and CDR2: GITISATS, ISYDGTV (reference sequence).

This clone has a handful of counts. TCRdb shows a much larger clone's protein in place of this DNA's translation, and the two differ at residue 8, likely through a read error; the protein shown is translated from the DNA. This rearrangement joins TRGV9 to TRGJ1 or TRGJ2. The J gene, absent from TCRdb, was called here by matching the DNA to germline. CDR1 is GITISATS and CDR2 is ISYDGTV in the germline V gene (reference sequence). The CDR3 extends over 17 amino acids. V was pared by 4 bases and J by 6 bases, with 21 bases of the junction left unmatched. CDR3 nucleotide sequence: TGTGCCTTGTGGGACTCACCTACCTTATTCAACCGTTATAAGAAACTCTTT. It translates to CALWDSPTLFNRYKKLF.

This clone was counted many times. The amino acid sequence in TCRdb belongs to a much larger clone and departs from this DNA's translation at residue 4, likely a sequencing read error; the sequence shown is translated from the DNA. The chain links TRGV9 to TRGJ1 or TRGJ2. TCRdb gives no J gene; it was assigned here by matching the DNA to germline. CDR3 length equals 13 residues. Germline CDR1 reads GITISATS; CDR2 reads ISYDGTV (reference sequence). The CDR3 region has the DNA TGTGCCTTGCGGGAGGTGCCGAGTTATAAGAAACTCTTT. Its translation is CALREVPSYKKLF.

Many counts were recorded for this clone. The TCRdb protein, from a much larger clone, departs from this DNA's translation at residue 6, likely by read error; the protein shown derives from the DNA. Called V gene: TRGV9; the J gene was not called. The CDR3 is 12 amino acids. Looked up from germline, CDR1 is GITISATS and CDR2 is ISYDGTV (reference sequence). CDR3 DNA: TGTGCCTTGTGGGAGATGCAGGGTGATAAGCTCTTT. Protein product: CALWEMQGDKLF.

In its sample, this clone was seen many times. The chain carries TRGV2 and TRGJ1 or TRGJ2. Germline CDR1 and CDR2: EGSNGY and YDSYNSKV. The CDR3 spans 17 residues. Unmatched junction bases numbered 15, after V lost 1 base and J lost 3 bases. CDR3 DNA: TGTGCCACCTGGGACGGACATAATATAAGATTTTATTATAAGAAACTCTTT. Protein product: CATWDGHNIRFYYKKLF.

Remarks on this clone: The protein that TCRdb holds for this DNA derives from a much larger clone and differs from the translated DNA at residue 6, which likely indicates a read error; the protein shown here is translated from the DNA. V and J are TRGV3 and TRGJ1 or TRGJ2. TCRdb offers no J gene call, so here the DNA was matched to germline to obtain one. Germline V gene lookup returns CDR1 VTNTFY and CDR2 YDVSTARD (reference sequence). V lost 3 bases, J lost 0 bases, and 17 bases stayed unmatched. CDR3 size: 18 residues. This chain's CDR3 is CATWDGPYITSNYYKKLF. In nucleotides, the CDR3 is TGTGCCACCTGGGACGGACCCTATATTACCTCGAATTATTATAAGAAACTCTTT.

There are many counts of this clone. A far larger clone lies a single base away; this is likely a read error. The V call is TRGV2, the J call TRGJ1 or TRGJ2. The length of the CDR3 is 14 residues. Germline V gene sequence: CDR1 EGSNGY, CDR2 YDSYNSKV. CDR3 sequence reads: CATWGGLVDYKKLF. Here the CDR3 DNA reads TGTGCCACCTGGGGCGGGCTCGTCGATTATAAGAAACTCTTT.

Comment on this clone: This sequence is one base from a far larger clone and is likely a read error. The same CDR3 also results from other DNA sequences found in this sample. This CDR3 is CALWIIRVDYKKLF. For the CDR3, the DNA is TGCGCCTTGTGGATAATAAGGGTGGATTATAAGAAACTCTTT. The chain combines TRGV9 with TRGJ1 or TRGJ2. TCRdb is silent on the J gene; assignment here came from matching the DNA to germline. CDR3 length: 14 amino acids. CDR1 is GITISATS and CDR2 is ISYDGTV in the germline V gene (reference sequence).

This clone has just a few counts. TCRdb assigns this DNA the protein of a much larger clone, which departs from its translation at residue 10; this likely reflects a read error, and the protein shown comes from translating the DNA. The chain has TRGV3 and TRGJ1 or TRGJ2. Here the J gene was assigned by germline matching of the DNA, as TCRdb has none. CDR1 is VTNTFY and CDR2 is YDVSTARD in the germline V gene (reference sequence). The CDR3 sequence is 14 residues long. CDR3 sequence (DNA): TGTGCCACCTGGGACAGACACTATTATCATAAGAAACTCTTT. Its translation: CATWDRHYYHKKLF.

The table lists this clone with many counts. This rearrangement joins TRGV5 to TRGJ1 or TRGJ2. Per germline, CDR1 VINAFY and CDR2 YDVSNSKD. V gave up 1 base and J gave up 9 bases; unmatched junction bases: 3. The CDR3 spans 11 residues. The CDR3 protein is CATWDRVKKLF. The CDR3 DNA reads as TGTGCCACCTGGGACAGAGTTAAGAAACTCTTT.